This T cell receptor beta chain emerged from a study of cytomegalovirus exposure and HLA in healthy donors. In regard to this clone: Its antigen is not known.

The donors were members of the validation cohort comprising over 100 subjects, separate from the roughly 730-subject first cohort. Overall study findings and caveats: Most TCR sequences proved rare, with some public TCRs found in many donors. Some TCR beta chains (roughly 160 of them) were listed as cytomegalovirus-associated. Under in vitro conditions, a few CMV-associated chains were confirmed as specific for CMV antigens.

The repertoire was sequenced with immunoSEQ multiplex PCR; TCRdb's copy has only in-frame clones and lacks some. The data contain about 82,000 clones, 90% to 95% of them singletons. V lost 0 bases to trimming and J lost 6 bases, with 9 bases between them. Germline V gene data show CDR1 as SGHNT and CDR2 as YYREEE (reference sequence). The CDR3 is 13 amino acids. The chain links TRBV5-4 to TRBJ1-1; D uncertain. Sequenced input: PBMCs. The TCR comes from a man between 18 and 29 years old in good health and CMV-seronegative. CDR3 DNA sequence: TGTGCCAGCAGCTTGGTCGGGGTTCCTGAAGCTTTCTTT. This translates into CASSLVGVPEAFF.